A selection of T cell receptor beta chains follows, all from one sample in a study of CD4+ T cells in melanoma. TCRdb keeps only in-frame clones here, not all; method: immunoSEQ multiplex PCR. The table lists tens of thousands of clones, 60% to 75% of them singletons. What was sequenced was tumor tissue. The receptors were gathered from a human donor with melanoma. Each CDR3 is given with its conserved first and last residue. The D gene is left open where the match is weak. Clone size is not always given. Where it is, it says once, few, many or a class for expanded clones.

>-|-|TRBV2|TRBJ2-1
TGTGCCAGCAGCTATGACGGCGGAATCCGGGGTGAGCAGTTCTTC
CASSYDGGIRGEQFF
>-|-|TRBV27|TRBJ2-5
TGTGCCAGCAGTTTATCGATAGGGAAAGAGACCCAGTACTTC
CASSLSIGKETQYF
>once|TRBD2|TRBV2|TRBJ2-7
TGTGCCAGCACTGGGACTAGCGGCTACGAGCAGTACTTC
CASTGTSGYEQYF
>-|TRBD1|TRBV7-6|TRBJ1-4
TGTGCCAGCAGCCTGGGACAGGGTAATGAAAAACTGTTTTTT
CASSLGQGNEKLFF
>-|-|TRBV7-9|TRBJ2-7
TGTGCCAGCAGCCCGGCACAGGGAGTATACGAGCAGTACTTC
CASSPAQGVYEQYF
>-|TRBD1|TRBV10-2|TRBJ2-7
TGCGCCAGCACCTCCCCATACTCCGGACAGGGCTACGAGCAGTACTTC
CASTSPYSGQGYEQYF
>-|-|TRBV7-2|TRBJ2-5
TGTGCCAGCAGCCATAATATCTTGGAGGCGAGGGAGACCCAGTACTTC
CASSHNILEARETQYF
>-|-|TRBV28|TRBJ1-1
TGTGCCAGCAGTTTTACTTTCGTGAACACTGAAGCTTTCTTT
CASSFTFVNTEAFF
>-|-|TRBV6-5|TRBJ2-5
TGTGCCAGCAGTTATTCTGGGGATCAAGAGACCCAGTACTTC
CASSYSGDQETQYF
>-|TRBD1|TRBV19|TRBJ2-1
TGTGCCAGTAGCACCGGGACAGGAGGGCGTGAGCAGTTCTTC
CASSTGTGGREQFF
>-|-|TRBV9|TRBJ2-7
TGTGCCAGCAGCGTGGATCAGGGATCCTACGAGCAGTACTTC
CASSVDQGSYEQYF
>-|-|TRBV15|TRBJ2-7
TGTGCCACCAGCAGGGGGGGAATAGCTTACGAGCAGTACTTC
CATSRGGIAYEQYF
>-|-|TRBV18|TRBJ2-2
TGTGCCAGCTCACAATCAGGGAAAAACACCGGGGAGCTGTTTTTT
CASSQSGKNTGELFF
>-|TRBD1|TRBV18|TRBJ2-7
TGTGCCAGCTCACCAAGCATAGGGACAGCGGTCTACGAGCAGTACTTC
CASSPSIGTAVYEQYF
>-|-|TRBV14|TRBJ2-7
TGTGCCAGCAGCCAGACACCGGGCTCCTACGAGCAGTACTTC
CASSQTPGSYEQYF
>-|-|TRBV11-3|TRBJ1-6
TGTGCCAGCAGCTATTCCACTAATTCACCCCTCCACTTT
CASSYSTNSPLHF
>once|-|TRBV4-3|TRBJ1-1
TGCGCCAGCAGCCAAGACGGCCCACAGGGAATGAACACTGAAGCTTTCTTT
CASSQDGPQGMNTEAFF
>few|-|TRBV5-1|TRBJ2-3
TGCGCCAGCACCGGGACTTTCACAGATACGCAGTATTTT
CASTGTFTDTQYF
>-|TRBD1|TRBV6-6|TRBJ1-5
TGTGCCAGCAGTTTGACAGGGAGGAATCAGCCCCAGCATTTT
CASSLTGRNQPQHF
>-|-|TRBV9|TRBJ2-3
TGTGCCAGCAGCGTAGGGATCAGTTTCCCCCCAGATACGCAGTATTTT
CASSVGISFPPDTQYF
>-|TRBD1|TRBV5-4|TRBJ2-1
TGTGCCAGCAGCGGACAGGGATCTTACAATGAGCAGTTCTTC
CASSGQGSYNEQFF
>-|-|TRBV11-2|TRBJ2-7
TGTGCCAGCAGCTTAGGAGTATCGTCCTACGAGCAGTACTTC
CASSLGVSSYEQYF